This T cell receptor beta chain was found in a study of T cells in women clearing cervical HPV infection. The study, taken as a whole, reports: Repertoire richness, not evenness, was significantly elevated in CIN3+ cases versus controls. Combining TCR richness with V gene abundances gave approximately 0.8 AUC.

Of note for this clone: Its antigen remains unknown. From the germline J gene comes the end of the CDR3, since the read stops 3 residues before it.

Average input was approximately 1.3 ug genomic DNA for immunoSEQ TCR beta CDR3 amplification. Generated by immunoSEQ multiplex PCR, the TCRdb table keeps only in-frame clones and is missing some. This table lists about 32,000 clones. V lost 3 bases and J lost 6, with 11 bases in between. This CDR3 is built from 13 residues. Germline-derived CDR1 and CDR2 are SEHNR and FQNEAQ (reference sequence). The V and J genes are TRBV7-9 and TRBJ1-2, with D maybe TRBD1 (6 bases). Sequencing was done on a sample of blood buffy coat. The sequence derives from a woman between 18 and 75 years old with a cervical HPV16 infection that either progressed to CIN3+ or cleared (not recorded which). Here the CDR3 reads CASSFRGADGYTF. CDR3 DNA (partial): TGTGCCAGCAGCTTCAGGGGCGCGGATGGC.